This T cell receptor (beta chain) was captured in a study of cytomegalovirus exposure and HLA in healthy donors. Overall study findings and caveats: Later on, a genetic analysis was performed. It linked a missense variant in DCLRE1C with V- and J-gene trimming of TCR beta. It was taken for granted in presence/absence analyses that sequencing depth across donors was roughly uniform.

The donors, nominally healthy at sampling, likely had unrecorded immune exposures. Researchers ran the PCR with 60 Vbeta and 13 Jbeta primers. The table came from immunoSEQ multiplex PCR; TCRdb's copy has only in-frame clones and leaves some out. The sample holds around 97,000 clones, roughly four fifths seen once. About this clone: What it binds is not known.

This clonotype was sampled from a middle-aged man in good health and CMV-seronegative. The sample was PBMCs.

The CDR3 is CASSLDTGELFF. The CDR3 DNA reads TGCGCCAGCAGCCTCGACACCGGGGAGCTGTTTTTT. The rearrangement uses TRBV5-1 and TRBJ2-2; D gene unclear. CDR3 length: 12 residues. Germline CDR1 is SGHRS and CDR2 is YFSETQ. V was cut by 4 bases and J by 3 bases, with 4 bases left in between. Complete variable domain (other parts from reference TRBV5-1 and TRBJ2-2): KAGVTQTPRYLIKTRGQQVTLSCSPISGHRSVSWYQQTPGQGLQFLFEYFSETQRNKGNFPGRFSGRQFSNSRSEMNVSTLELGDSALYLCASSLDTGELFFGEGSRLTVL.